The 20 T cell receptor beta chains below come from one sample, sequenced in a study of T cell responses to AZD1222 COVID-19 vaccine. Method: immunoSEQ multiplex PCR; TCRdb's copy keeps in-frame clones and lacks some. The table has 100,000 to 150,000 clones, roughly 93% seen once. The input for sequencing was peripheral blood, taken on day 0 of AZD1222 vaccination. Receptors originate from an adult in good health.

The chain has TRBV2 and TRBJ2-2, with 10 bases matching TRBD1. Germline loops: CDR1 SNHLY, CDR2 FYNNEI. The junction had 9 bases not matched to a gene; V was cut back by 4 bases and J by 7 bases. The CDR3 is 16 residues long. This chain's CDR3 is CASSARGTGVVGELFF. CDR3 nucleotide sequence: TGTGCCAGCAGTGCGAGAGGGACAGGGGTGGTCGGGGAGCTGTTTTTT.

The chain recombines TRBV24-1 with TRBJ2-5; 9 nucleotides align to TRBD1. CDR1 and CDR2 (germline): KGHDR, SFDVKD. J lost 4 bases, V lost 1 base, and 3 bases had no gene match. The CDR3 loop spans 15 amino acids. CDR3 DNA sequence: TGTGCCACCAGTGATTTAACAGGGGGCCCAGAGACCCAGTACTTC. This codes for CATSDLTGGPETQYF.

This chain uses TRBV5-1 with TRBJ1-5; TRBD1 aligns across 9 bases. The V gene end was trimmed by 4 bases and the J gene end by 7 bases; junction bases not matched to a gene: 6. The germline CDR1 and CDR2 sequences are SGHRS and YFSETQ. This CDR3 has 14 residues. The CDR3 loop is CASSPGQGQQPQHF. CDR3 sequence (DNA): TGCGCCAGCAGCCCGGGACAGGGTCAACAGCCCCAGCATTTT.

The gene calls are TRBV18 and TRBJ1-1; a possible D gene is TRBD1 (6 bases). The germline V gene encodes CDR1 KGHSH and CDR2 LQKENI. V was cut by 6 bases and J by 7 bases, with 12 bases left in between. The CDR3 consists of 12 residues. The CDR3 sequence: CASSATGFEAFF. The CDR3 DNA reads TGTGCCAGCTCGGCGACAGGTTTTGAAGCTTTCTTT.

The sample holds a few counts of this clone. The gene calls are TRBV6-5 and TRBJ1-1; TRBD1 is a possible D gene (6 bases). The V end was cut by 10 bases, the J end by 3 bases, with 21 bases between. CDR1 MNHEY and CDR2 SVGAGI come from the germline V gene. The CDR3 runs to 15 residues. The DNA of the CDR3 is TGTGCCATACAGGGTCGGGCGAGGGTGGACACTGAAGCTTTCTTT. Encoded protein: CAIQGRARVDTEAFF.

This chain links TRBV30 with TRBJ2-1, with 7 nucleotides matching TRBD2. Germline lookup yields CDR1 GTSNPN and CDR2 SVGIG (reference sequence). There are 15 residues in the CDR3. With 2 bases clipped from V and 1 base from J, the junction kept 5 bases outside the gene matches. The CDR3 region is CAWSTSVRSYNEQFF. CDR3 DNA: TGTGCCTGGAGTACTAGCGTGAGATCCTACAATGAGCAGTTCTTC.

The rearrangement links TRBV28 to TRBJ1-5; 9 nucleotides agree with TRBD1. This CDR3 is 17 amino acids long. After removal of 5 bases from V and 7 bases from J, the junction contained 15 bases not matched to a gene. CDR1 and CDR2 from the germline V gene are MDHEN and SYDVKM. CDR3 sequence reads: CASSQPTGTGLSQPQHF. As DNA, the CDR3 is TGTGCCAGCAGTCAACCAACCGGGACAGGGTTAAGCCAGCCCCAGCATTTT.

This chain uses TRBV6-4 with TRBJ2-1; a possible D gene is TRBD1 (5 bases). Per the germline V gene, CDR1 is MRHNA and CDR2 is SNTAGT. The CDR3 runs 11 residues. Trimming took off 4 bases at V and 8 bases at J, with 6 bases between the two ends. CDR3 loop: CASSGGHEQFF. Here the CDR3 DNA reads TGTGCCAGCAGTGGGGGCCATGAGCAGTTCTTC.

This clone was detected only a few times. The genes are TRBV6-2 or TRBV6-3 and TRBJ2-5; D unclear. The germline gives CDR1 MNHEY, CDR2 SVGEGT. CDR3 length: 14 amino acids. V lost 0 bases, J lost 0 bases, and 5 bases lay in between. The CDR3, as DNA: TGTGCCAGCAGTTACTCGACCAACCAAGAGACCCAGTACTTC. Its translation is CASSYSTNQETQYF.

V and J are TRBV5-1 and TRBJ2-1, with D tentatively TRBD2 (5 bases). Germline loops: CDR1 SGHRS, CDR2 YFSETQ. V shed 0 bases and J shed 6 bases, with 13 bases lying between them. CDR3 length: 15 amino acids. CDR3 nucleotide sequence: TGCGCCAGCAGCTTGGTCGGAGGTATCGTCAATGAGCAGTTCTTC. This gives the protein CASSLVGGIVNEQFF.

This chain connects TRBV28 to TRBJ1-4; 7 positions match TRBD1. Trimming at V came to 7 bases and at J to 5 bases, leaving 10 bases not matched to a gene. CDR3 length equals 15 residues. Per the germline V gene, CDR1 is MDHEN and CDR2 is SYDVKM. The CDR3, as DNA: TGTGCCAGCACCCCCGGGACAGTGATAAATGAAAAACTGTTTTTT. Residues: CASTPGTVINEKLFF.

This clone was seen more than once but under ten times. Here the CDR3 DNA reads TGTGCCAGCAGTACCTACAATGAGCAGTTCTTC. Translated: CASSTYNEQFF. The chain employs TRBV5-6 and TRBJ2-1, with D unclear. The CDR3 covers 11 residues. With 5 bases removed from V and 2 bases from J, the gap between germline ends came to 2 bases. The germline V gene encodes CDR1 SGHDT and CDR2 YYEEEE. Drawing the rest from reference TRBV5-6 and TRBJ2-1, the complete variable domain is DAGVTQSPTHLIKTRGQQVTLRCSPKSGHDTVSWYQQALGQGPQFIFQYYEEEERQRGNFPDRFSGHQFPNYSSELNVNALLLGDSALYLCASSTYNEQFFGPGTRLTVL.

The chain couples TRBV19 to TRBJ2-1; D could derive from TRBD1 or TRBD2 (5 bases each). This CDR3 comprises 14 residues. Trimming shortened V by 7 bases and J by 8 bases, and 18 bases separated the two germline ends. The germline CDR1 and CDR2 sequences are LNHDA and SQIVND (reference sequence). DNA for the CDR3: TGTGCCAGTACCCGCGCAGACCGGGGCGATGAGCAGTTCTTC. This sequence encodes CASTRADRGDEQFF.

The count of this clone is one. The DNA of the CDR3 is TGTGCCAGCAGCTTGGGGGACAGGATCACCGGGGAGCTGTTTTTT. Translating it yields CASSLGDRITGELFF. The chain couples TRBV5-6 to TRBJ2-2; 8 bases are shared with TRBD1. V trimming: 0 bases; J trimming: 4 bases; junction bases outside the gene matches: 2. CDR3 length: 15 residues. Looked up from germline, CDR1 is SGHDT and CDR2 is YYEEEE.

This clone was found once. The V and J genes are TRBV19 and TRBJ2-7, with 8 bases identical to TRBD2. The CDR3 totals 14 residues. The ends lost 6 bases at V and 6 bases at J; junction bases unmatched: 10. In germline, CDR1 is LNHDA, CDR2 SQIVND (reference sequence). The CDR3 DNA follows: TGTGCCAGTAGCGAAGGGACTAGTTGGGGCGAGCAGTACTTC. Protein: CASSEGTSWGEQYF.

This chain uses TRBV5-1 with TRBJ2-1; no reliable D call. The CDR3 sequence is 15 residues long. Germline CDR1 is SGHRS and CDR2 is YFSETQ. Between the trimmed V and J ends, which lost 6 bases and 0 bases, there was a span of 13 bases. The CDR3 here is CASMGGGSSYNEQFF. Here the CDR3 DNA reads TGCGCCAGCATGGGCGGCGGCAGCTCCTACAATGAGCAGTTCTTC.

The chain couples TRBV19 to TRBJ1-3, with 7 bases matching TRBD1. This CDR3 region has 16 residues. In germline, CDR1 is LNHDA, CDR2 SQIVND (reference sequence). Trimming removed 5 bases from V and 0 bases from J; junction bases left unmatched: 7. The CDR3 DNA follows: TGTGCCAGTAGTTACCCCCCAGGGGGCTCTGGAAACACCATATATTTT. Translated, it gives CASSYPPGGSGNTIYF.

The chain combines TRBV25-1 with TRBJ2-2; possible D gene TRBD2, 6 bases. Germline V lookup: CDR1 MGHDK, CDR2 SYGVNS. Trimming pared 3 bases from V and 7 bases from J, leaving 18 bases between. This CDR3 is built from 16 residues. CDR3 nucleotides: TGTGCCAGCAGTGACCCTAGCGTAGGTCTAGGCGGGGAGCTGTTTTTT. It specifies CASSDPSVGLGGELFF.

The chain links TRBV28 to TRBJ2-1, with 9 bases matching TRBD1. V was pared by 5 bases and J by 3 bases, with 8 bases of the junction left unmatched. The CDR3 sequence is 16 residues long. The germline V gene has CDR1 MDHEN and CDR2 SYDVKM. The CDR3, as DNA: TGTGCCAGCAGTCCTACCAGGACAGGGGTCTACAATGAGCAGTTCTTC. Translation gives CASSPTRTGVYNEQFF.

The gene calls are TRBV7-9 and TRBJ1-1; maybe TRBD1 (6 bases). Trimming took off 2 bases at V and 8 bases at J, with 12 bases between the two ends. The CDR3 spans 13 residues. Germline CDR1 SEHNR, CDR2 FQNEAQ (reference sequence). The CDR3 here is CASSLPGVREAFF. The CDR3 nucleotides are TGTGCCAGCAGCTTACCAGGGGTTCGAGAAGCTTTCTTT.